The present T cell receptor beta chain was sequenced within a study of T cell repertoires in cytomegalovirus infection. Study summary: Public TCR beta signature analysis indicated the presence of both CMV infection and matching HLA type. Study conclusions and caveats: HLA-C-restricted CMV-specific TCR beta clonotypes prevailed in the ex vivo response. Cumulative public TCR beta family frequency identified CMV carriers with the relevant HLA.

Germline V gives CDR1 DFQATT, CDR2 SNEGSKA (reference sequence). The CDR3 is made up of 13 amino acids. Trimming pared 6 bases from V and 2 bases from J, leaving 13 bases between. This clonotype was recorded at least ten times. The antigen is unknown. TCRdb redid the calling of the reads with MiXCR, one entry per CDR3 protein. The sample lists 290,000 or so distinct CDR3 sequences; 9.6% were seen once. The chain recombines TRBV20-1 with TRBJ1-1; maybe TRBD1 (6 bases). The sequencing input was PBMCs. The TCR originated in a human donor in good health (CMV status not recorded). Some clones in this sample may be carry-over from other donors' samples. CDR3 protein: CSAKQGGNTEAFF. CDR3 DNA: TGCAGTGCGAAACAGGGAGGAAACACTGAAGCTTTCTTT.